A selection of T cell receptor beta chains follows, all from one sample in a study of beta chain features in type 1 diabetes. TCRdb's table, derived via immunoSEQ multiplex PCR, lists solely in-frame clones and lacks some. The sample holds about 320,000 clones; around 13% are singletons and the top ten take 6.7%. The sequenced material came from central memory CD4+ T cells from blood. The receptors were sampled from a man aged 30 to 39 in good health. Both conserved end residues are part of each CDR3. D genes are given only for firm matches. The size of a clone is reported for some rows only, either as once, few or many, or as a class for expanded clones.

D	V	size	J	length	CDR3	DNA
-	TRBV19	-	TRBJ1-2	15	CASLSPGTANYGYTF	TGTGCCAGCCTAAGCCCCGGGACGGCCAACTATGGCTACACCTTC
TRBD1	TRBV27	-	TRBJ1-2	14	CASSLNRDRRSYTF	TGTGCCAGCAGTTTAAACCGGGACAGGAGAAGCTACACCTTC
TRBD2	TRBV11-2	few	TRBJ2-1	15	CASSLNPGLAYEQFF	TGTGCCAGCAGCTTAAATCCGGGACTAGCTTATGAGCAGTTCTTC
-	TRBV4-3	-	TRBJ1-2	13	CASSPTEGYGYTF	TGCGCCAGCAGCCCTACGGAGGGCTATGGCTACACCTTC
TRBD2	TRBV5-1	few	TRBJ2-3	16	CASSLSGSGGTDTQYF	TGCGCCAGCAGCTTGTCAGGTAGCGGGGGCACAGATACGCAGTATTTT
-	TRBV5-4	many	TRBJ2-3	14	CASSYGTELDTQYF	TGTGCCAGCAGCTACGGGACTGAACTAGATACGCAGTATTTT
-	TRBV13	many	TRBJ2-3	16	CASSEPTFSDLDTQYF	TGTGCCAGCAGTGAACCGACTTTCTCTGACCTAGATACGCAGTATTTT
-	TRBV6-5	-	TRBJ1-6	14	CASSDNINNSPLHF	TGTGCCAGCAGTGATAACATAAATAATTCACCCCTCCACTTT
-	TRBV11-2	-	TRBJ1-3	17	CASNLEAGDWSGNTIYF	TGTGCCAGCAACTTAGAGGCGGGCGATTGGTCTGGAAACACCATATATTTT
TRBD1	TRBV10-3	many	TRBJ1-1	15	CAISDQQGKNTEAFF	TGTGCCATCAGTGACCAACAGGGGAAGAACACTGAAGCTTTCTTT
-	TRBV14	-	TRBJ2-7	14	CASSPGTGVYEQYF	TGTGCCAGCAGTCCCGGGACGGGAGTCTACGAGCAGTACTTC
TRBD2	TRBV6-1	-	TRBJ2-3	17	CAISESWLAGNTDTQYF	TGTGCCATCAGTGAAAGCTGGCTAGCGGGGAACACAGATACGCAGTATTTT
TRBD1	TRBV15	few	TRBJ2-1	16	CATSRGDSGGYNEQFF	TGTGCCACCAGCAGAGGGGACAGCGGCGGTTACAATGAGCAGTTCTTC
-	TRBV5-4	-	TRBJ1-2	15	CASSPRGGSGYGYTF	TGTGCCAGCAGCCCCCGGGGGGGTAGCGGCTATGGCTACACCTTC
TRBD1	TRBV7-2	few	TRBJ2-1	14	CASSPAAGQEGKFF	TGTGCCAGCAGCCCCGCCGCGGGACAGGAAGGGAAGTTCTTC
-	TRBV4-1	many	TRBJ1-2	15	CASSQVRQANYGYTF	TGCGCCAGCAGCCAAGTTCGACAAGCTAACTATGGCTACACCTTC
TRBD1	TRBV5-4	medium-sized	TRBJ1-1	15	CASSLEQGRSTEAFF	TGTGCCAGCAGCTTGGAACAGGGGAGGAGCACTGAAGCTTTCTTT
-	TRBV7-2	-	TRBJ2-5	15	CASSAQAGALETQYF	TGTGCCAGCAGCGCTCAAGCGGGTGCGCTGGAGACCCAGTACTTC
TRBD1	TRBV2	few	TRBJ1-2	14	CASSGQGGFHGYTF	TGTGCCAGCAGCGGACAGGGGGGTTTTCATGGCTACACCTTC
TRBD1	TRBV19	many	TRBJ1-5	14	CASSRGTGYQPQHF	TGTGCCAGTAGTAGGGGGACAGGGTATCAGCCCCAGCATTTT
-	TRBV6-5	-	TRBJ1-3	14	CASSYYSSGNTIYF	TGTGCCAGCAGTTATTATAGCTCTGGAAACACCATATATTTT
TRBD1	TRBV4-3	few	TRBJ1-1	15	CASSLETGTFTEAFF	TGCGCCAGCAGCCTCGAGACAGGGACGTTCACTGAAGCTTTCTTT
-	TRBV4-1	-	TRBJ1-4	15	CASTSGGNRYEKLFF	TGCGCCAGCACGTCGGGAGGGAATAGGTACGAAAAACTGTTTTTT
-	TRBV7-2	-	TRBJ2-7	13	CASSFYNSYEQYF	TGTGCCAGCAGCTTTTACAACTCCTACGAGCAGTACTTC
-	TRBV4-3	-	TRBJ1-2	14	CASSQDRGLSGYTF	TGCGCCAGCAGCCAAGATAGGGGACTTAGTGGCTACACCTTC
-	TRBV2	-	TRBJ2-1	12	CASSASLGRQFF	TGTGCCAGCAGTGCGTCCCTAGGGAGGCAGTTCTTC
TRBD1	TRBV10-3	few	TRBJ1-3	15	CAISAGTASGNTIYF	TGTGCCATCAGTGCCGGGACAGCCTCTGGAAACACCATATATTTT
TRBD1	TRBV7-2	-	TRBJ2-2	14	CASSFDRAGGELFF	TGTGCCAGCAGTTTCGACAGGGCCGGCGGGGAGCTGTTTTTT
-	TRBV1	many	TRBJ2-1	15	CTEQRTFLRYNEQFF	TGCACCGAACAAAGGACATTTCTACGTTACAATGAGCAGTTCTTC
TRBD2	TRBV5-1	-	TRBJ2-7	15	CASSYLAVKTYEQYF	TGCGCCAGCAGCTACCTAGCGGTCAAGACCTACGAGCAGTACTTC
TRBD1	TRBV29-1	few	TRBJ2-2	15	CSVKNRDRGSGELFF	TGCAGCGTTAAGAACCGGGACAGGGGTTCCGGGGAGCTGTTTTTT
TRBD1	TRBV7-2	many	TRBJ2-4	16	CASRPQGALTKNIQYF	TGTGCCAGCAGGCCCCAGGGGGCGCTGACCAAAAACATTCAGTACTTC
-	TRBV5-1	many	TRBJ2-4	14	CASSSVGPLNIQYF	TGCGCCAGCAGCTCAGTGGGACCGCTGAACATTCAGTACTTC
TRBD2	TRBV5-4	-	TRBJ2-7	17	CASSPSQSGVGSYEQYF	TGTGCCAGCAGCCCATCCCAAAGCGGGGTAGGAAGCTACGAGCAGTACTTC
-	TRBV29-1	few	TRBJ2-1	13	CSVRRQVGNEQFF	TGCAGCGTCCGTCGACAGGTGGGGAATGAGCAGTTCTTC
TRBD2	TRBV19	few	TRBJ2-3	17	CASRRTSGRKATDTQYF	TGTGCCAGTAGGCGGACTAGCGGGAGGAAGGCCACAGATACGCAGTATTTT
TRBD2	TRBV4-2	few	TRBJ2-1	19	CASSQSPLIAGGLPGEQFF	TGTGCCAGCAGCCAATCACCCCTGATAGCGGGGGGGCTGCCCGGTGAGCAGTTCTTC
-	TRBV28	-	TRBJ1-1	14	CASSLRVVYTEAFF	TGTGCCAGCAGTCTCAGGGTAGTTTACACTGAAGCTTTCTTT
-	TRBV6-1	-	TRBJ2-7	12	CASAGQSYEQYF	TGTGCCAGCGCGGGACAGTCCTACGAGCAGTACTTC
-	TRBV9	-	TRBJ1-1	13	CASSPHANTEAFF	TGTGCCAGCAGCCCACACGCGAACACTGAAGCTTTCTTT
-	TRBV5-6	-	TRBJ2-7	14	CASSQAGTKYEQYF	TGTGCCAGCAGCCAAGCCGGGACAAAGTACGAGCAGTACTTC
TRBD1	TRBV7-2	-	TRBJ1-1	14	CASSSSGGPSPAFF	TGTGCCAGCAGCTCTTCAGGGGGTCCCTCCCCGGCTTTCTTT